These 26 T cell receptor beta chains were all obtained from the same sample, sequenced in a study of blood T cell repertoires in COVID-19. TCRdb keeps only in-frame clones here, not all; method: immunoSEQ multiplex PCR. The sample includes around 250,000 clones, around 90% of them seen just once. The sample comprised peripheral blood. The source of these receptors is a woman aged 70-85 years with COVID-19, enrolled during active disease.

The rearrangement uses TRBV25-1 and TRBJ1-6; D is uncertain. CDR3 length: 14 amino acids. The germline CDR1 and CDR2 sequences are MGHDK and SYGVNS. V was shortened by 0 bases and J by 7 bases, with 7 bases between the two germline ends. The DNA for the CDR3 is TGTGCCAGCAGTGAATATGGGCAAAATTCACCCCTCCACTTT. Its translation is CASSEYGQNSPLHF.

CDR3 loop: CASIPRAGIGGELFF. The CDR3 DNA reads as TGTGCCAGTATACCTAGGGCAGGGATCGGCGGGGAGCTGTTTTTT. V usage is TRBV19 and J usage is TRBJ2-2; possibly TRBD1 for D (5 bases). The CDR3 covers 15 residues. Germline lookup yields CDR1 LNHDA and CDR2 SQIVND (reference sequence). The V end was cut by 7 bases, the J end by 7 bases, with 19 bases between.

This chain links TRBV6-6 with TRBJ2-7; a possible D gene is TRBD2 (6 bases). The CDR3 totals 14 residues. Trimming took 10 bases from V and 1 from J, leaving 17 bases between them. Germline V gives CDR1 MNHNY, CDR2 SVGAGI (reference sequence). The CDR3 DNA reads as TGTGCCATCCGGCGGGACGGTGTTTCCTACGAGCAGTACTTC. It is translated as CAIRRDGVSYEQYF.

V usage is TRBV6-1 and J usage is TRBJ1-1, with no clear D. Germline V gene sequence: CDR1 MNHNS, CDR2 SASEGT. The CDR3 runs 13 residues. V was pared by 1 base and J by 8 bases, with 11 bases between. The CDR3 DNA follows: TGTGCCAGCAGTGAAGATCCCCCTGAGGAAGCTTTCTTT. It yields the protein CASSEDPPEEAFF.

The genes are TRBV7-2 and TRBJ2-2; TRBD1 agrees at 7 bases. Germline V gives CDR1 SGHTA, CDR2 FQGNSA. V gave up 2 bases and J gave up 3 bases; unmatched junction bases: 3. CDR3 length: 15 amino acids. The CDR3 DNA sequence: TGTGCCAGCAGCTTAATGGGACAGTACACCGGGGAGCTGTTTTTT. It is translated as CASSLMGQYTGELFF.

This chain links TRBV7-3 with TRBJ2-5, with TRBD1 matching over 8 bases. The germline CDR1 and CDR2 sequences are SGHTA and FQGTGA. The CDR3 totals 15 residues. The trim removed 5 bases at V and 4 bases at J, leaving 9 bases unmatched. The CDR3 DNA is TGTGCCAGCAGCACACGGACAGGGAACGGAGAGACCCAGTACTTC. Translating gives CASSTRTGNGETQYF.

This chain links TRBV11-3 with TRBJ1-6; 7 bases are a match to TRBD1. The CDR3 loop spans 14 amino acids. Germline CDR1 reads SGHNT; CDR2 reads YENEEA. V dropped 6 bases and J dropped 7; count of bases not matched to a gene: 6. CDR3 DNA sequence: TGTGCCAGCAGTACCGGGACAGTGAATTCACCCCTCCACTTT. Translating gives CASSTGTVNSPLHF.

The chain links TRBV6-5 to TRBJ2-3; D not certain. Germline V lookup: CDR1 MNHEY, CDR2 SVGAGI. V shed 4 bases and J shed 0 bases, with 5 bases lying between them. The CDR3 runs to 13 residues. The CDR3 DNA follows: TGTGCCAGCAGTTGGCCTAGCACAGATACGCAGTATTTT. This gives the protein CASSWPSTDTQYF.

The rearrangement links TRBV30 to TRBJ2-7, with D possibly being TRBD1 (6 bases). The V end lost 1 base, the J end lost 0 bases, and 16 bases lay between the germline ends. Per germline, CDR1 GTSNPN and CDR2 SVGIG (reference sequence). The CDR3 runs to 16 residues. In DNA, the CDR3 is TGTGCCTGGAGTGGAGACGACAGGAAGAGCTCCTACGAGCAGTACTTC. As protein: CAWSGDDRKSSYEQYF.

This chain uses TRBV7-2 with TRBJ1-2, with a tentative D call TRBD1 (6 bases). Trimming left V 1 base short and J 8 bases short, with 14 bases between. CDR3 length equals 14 residues. Germline CDR1 SGHTA, CDR2 FQGNSA. This CDR3 reads CASSLGGRGRGYTF. DNA for the CDR3: TGTGCCAGCAGCTTAGGAGGCAGGGGTCGAGGCTACACCTTC.

The J gene is TRBJ1-3, the V gene TRBV5-1, with TRBD1 matching 12 bases. The V gene's germline CDR1 is SGHRS and CDR2 YFSETQ. Trimming took 0 bases from V and 3 from J; bases not matched to a gene: 13. The CDR3 runs to 20 residues. CDR3 region: CASSLAPTGTGGADGNTIYF. The CDR3 DNA reads as TGCGCCAGCAGCTTGGCCCCCACCGGGACAGGGGGCGCAGATGGAAACACCATATATTTT. Full variable domain (missing parts from reference TRBV5-1 and TRBJ1-3): KAGVTQTPRYLIKTRGQQVTLSCSPISGHRSVSWYQQTPGQGLQFLFEYFSETQRNKGNFPGRFSGRQFSNSRSEMNVSTLELGDSALYLCASSLAPTGTGGADGNTIYFGEGSWLTVV.

J is TRBJ1-3 and V is TRBV6-5; TRBD1 aligns across 7 bases. Looked up from germline, CDR1 is MNHEY and CDR2 is SVGAGI. The CDR3 spans 13 residues. With V trimmed by 7 bases and J by 8 bases, 8 bases remained unmatched. In DNA form, the CDR3 reads TGTGCCAGCAAAAGGACAGGATCCGACACCATATATTTT. Translating gives CASKRTGSDTIYF.

This chain uses TRBV6-5 with TRBJ2-7; D is perhaps TRBD2 (6 bases). CDR1 is MNHEY and CDR2 is SVGAGI in the germline V gene. V gave up 0 bases and J gave up 3 bases, with 6 bases separating them. The CDR3 is 13 amino acids. Written as DNA, the CDR3 is TGTGCCAGCAGTTACTCGGGACTCTACGAGCAGTACTTC. Residues: CASSYSGLYEQYF.

Details on this clone: The sample carries other DNA sequences with the same CDR3. This chain joins TRBV6-4 and TRBJ1-6, with TRBD1 as a possible D gene (6 bases). Trimming shortened V by 6 bases and J by 5 bases, and 8 bases separated the two germline ends. CDR3 length: 13 residues. Germline loops: CDR1 MRHNA, CDR2 SNTAGT. DNA of the CDR3: TGTGCCAGCAGGAGGGACAATAATTCACCCCTCCACTTT. Protein: CASRRDNNSPLHF.

With respect to this clone: The junction differs from germline at one of its ends, possibly a read error. The rearrangement uses TRBV11-1 and TRBJ1-2; D gene unclear. The CDR3 sequence is 12 residues long. From germline, CDR1 is SGHAT and CDR2 FQDESV (reference sequence). The chain's CDR3 is CASSLSGKAADF. The DNA for the CDR3 is TGTGCCAGCAGCCTCTCGGGGAAGGCAGCGGACTTC.

This chain connects TRBV7-9 to TRBJ2-2; D is ambiguous. With 3 bases removed from V and 3 bases from J, the gap between germline ends came to 2 bases. Germline values: CDR1 SEHNR, CDR2 FQNEAQ (reference sequence). The CDR3 length is 12 residues. The CDR3 coding sequence is TGTGCCAGCAGCTTCTACACCGGGGAGCTGTTTTTT. Its translation is CASSFYTGELFF.

This chain uses TRBV27 with TRBJ2-7, with a possible D match to TRBD2 (6 bases). V was cut by 1 base and J by 3 bases, with 16 bases left in between. This CDR3 has 16 residues. Germline CDR1 is MNHEY and CDR2 is SMNVEV (reference sequence). The CDR3 coding sequence is TGTGCCAGCAGTTTATGGTCGGCTAGCGCAAGCTACGAGCAGTACTTC. Its protein product is CASSLWSASASYEQYF.

The DNA for the CDR3 is TGTGCCAGCAGCCGACAGTGGGGCTACGAGCAGTACTTC. It is translated as CASSRQWGYEQYF. This rearrangement joins TRBV4-2 to TRBJ2-7; D perhaps matches TRBD1 (5 bases). Per the germline V gene, CDR1 is LGHNA and CDR2 is YNFKEQ. V was pared by 4 bases and J by 3 bases, with 10 bases between. The CDR3 has 13 amino acids.

This chain connects TRBV6-6 to TRBJ2-5; TRBD2 is a possible D gene (5 bases). Germline CDR1 reads MNHNY; CDR2 reads SVGAGI (reference sequence). The CDR3 is 15 amino acids. Trimming pared 0 bases from V and 7 bases from J, leaving 15 bases between. CDR3 nucleotides: TGTGCCAGCAGTTACTCGTGGGTTCGCGAGGGGACCCAGTACTTC. It yields the protein CASSYSWVREGTQYF.

The chain couples TRBV14 to TRBJ2-1, with D perhaps matching TRBD2 (6 bases). The CDR3 consists of 14 residues. Germline V lookup: CDR1 SGHDN, CDR2 FVKESK. With 2 bases removed from V and 7 bases from J, the gap between germline ends came to 12 bases. Written as DNA, the CDR3 is TGTGCCAGCAGCCAACTGGCGGGAAGGAATGAGCAGTTCTTC. Translated: CASSQLAGRNEQFF.

This clone was seen only a few times. The chain carries TRBV10-3 and TRBJ2-7; D possibly corresponds to TRBD1 (6 bases). This CDR3 is 16 amino acids long. Trimming shortened V by 0 bases and J by 3 bases, and 15 bases separated the two germline ends. Per germline, CDR1 ENHRY and CDR2 SYGVKD. The CDR3 protein is CAISESKGRGDYEQYF. DNA of the CDR3: TGTGCCATCAGTGAGTCAAAGGGCAGGGGCGACTACGAGCAGTACTTC.

The CDR3 nucleotides read TGTGCCAGCAGCCAAGAAACAGGGGTAGAGACCCAGTACTTC. Its translation is CASSQETGVETQYF. The chain combines TRBV3-1 (or the pseudogene TRBV3-2) with TRBJ2-5, with TRBD1 identical over 7 bases. CDR1 LGHDT and CDR2 YNNKEL come from the germline V gene (reference sequence). After removal of 0 bases from V and 4 bases from J, the junction contained 2 bases not matched to a gene. This CDR3 contains 14 residues.

The chain uses TRBV30 and TRBJ2-6; maybe TRBD2 (6 bases). The V and J ends lost 0 bases and 0 bases respectively, with 15 bases between them. Germline-derived CDR1 and CDR2 are GTSNPN and SVGIG (reference sequence). This CDR3 is 18 amino acids long. The CDR3 sequence: CAWSVGGWGVSGANVLTF. As DNA, the CDR3 is TGTGCCTGGAGTGTAGGCGGCTGGGGGGTCTCTGGGGCCAACGTCCTGACTTTC.

The rearrangement uses TRBV2 and TRBJ1-5; D remains unclear. This CDR3 contains 17 residues. V gave up 3 bases and J gave up 1 base, with 16 bases separating them. CDR1 and CDR2 (germline): SNHLY, FYNNEI. The CDR3 here is CASSDNFSGSSNQPQHF. CDR3 nucleotides: TGTGCCAGCAGTGATAATTTCTCGGGGAGCAGCAATCAGCCCCAGCATTTT.

The V and J genes are TRBV18 and TRBJ2-1; TRBD1 matches at 10 bases. CDR1 KGHSH and CDR2 LQKENI come from the germline V gene. J was trimmed by 12 bases and V by 0 bases; bases with no gene match: 8. The CDR3 contains 15 residues. This chain's CDR3 is CASSPPGQGPLRQFF. The CDR3 nucleotides read TGTGCCAGCTCACCACCGGGACAGGGGCCCCTCCGGCAGTTCTTC.

The chain employs TRBV24-1 and TRBJ1-6; D possibly corresponds to TRBD1 (6 bases). The CDR3 has 15 amino acids. Germline V gives CDR1 KGHDR, CDR2 SFDVKD. Trimming took 6 bases from V and 0 from J, leaving 8 bases between them. In nucleotides, the CDR3 is TGTGCCACCAGTTCGGACAGCTCCTATAATTCACCCCTCCACTTT. As protein: CATSSDSSYNSPLHF.